The 24 T cell receptor beta chains in this list originate from one sample, sequenced in a study of T cell clonality in common variable immunodeficiency. The data were produced by immunoSEQ multiplex PCR, yet TCRdb's version contains in-frame clones alone and is incomplete. This sample shows tens of thousands of clones and no singletons; about 3% rests with the ten largest. The specimen was peripheral blood mononuclear cells. The source of these receptors is a person between 18 and 75 years old in good health.

This clone showed up many times. The read terminates 3 residues before the CDR3 end, so the remaining end is supplied by the germline J gene. The V gene is TRBV7-9, the J gene TRBJ1-4; the D gene is possibly TRBD1 (5 bases). The germline V and J ends were trimmed by 7 bases and 6 bases, with 9 bases remaining between them. The CDR3 spans 12 residues. Germline V gives CDR1 SEHNR, CDR2 FQNEAQ (reference sequence). The CDR3 sequence is CASKGTDEKLFF. The CDR3 bases that were read are TGTGCCAGCAAAGGGACTGATGAAAAA.

The sample holds many counts of this clone. The CDR3 is cut off 3 residues early in the read; its end comes from the germline J gene. The rearrangement links TRBV5-8 to TRBJ2-2, with D uncertain. From germline, CDR1 is SGHTS and CDR2 YDEGEE. This CDR3 comprises 14 residues. Between the trimmed V and J ends, which lost 4 bases and 1 base, there was a span of 8 bases. CDR3 region: CASSVLKNTGELFF. The CDR3 DNA, read in part, is TGTGCCAGCAGCGTACTGAAGAACACCGGGGAG.

As to this clone: The sequence runs out 3 residues before the end of the CDR3; the remainder is reconstructed from the germline J gene. The V call is TRBV7-9, the J call TRBJ2-1; D is undetermined. V gave up 6 bases and J gave up 6 bases, with 12 bases separating them. The CDR3 totals 13 residues. The germline gives CDR1 SEHNR, CDR2 FQNEAQ (reference sequence). CDR3 in amino acids: CASSRSARNEQFF. The sequenced part of the CDR3 DNA is TGTGCCAGCAGTCGGAGCGCCCGCAATGAG.

This clone was recorded at least ten times. Read data end 3 residues before the CDR3 end; the end is taken from the germline J gene. The rearrangement joins TRBV19 to TRBJ2-3, with 7 bases matching TRBD1. Germline V gene lookup returns CDR1 LNHDA and CDR2 SQIVND (reference sequence). The CDR3 totals 14 residues. V gave up 4 bases and J gave up 3 bases; unmatched junction bases: 4. The CDR3 DNA, read in part, is TGTGCCAGTAGTACCGACAGGGTAACAGATACG. Encoded protein: CASSTDRVTDT. The entire CDR3 sequence reads CASSTDRVTDTQYF.

In this sample, this clone turned up many times. The read falls 3 residues short of the CDR3 end, and the missing part is taken from the germline J gene. The chain carries TRBV5-1 and TRBJ2-5, with 7 positions matching TRBD1. This CDR3 region has 13 residues. Germline V gene data show CDR1 as SGHRS and CDR2 as YFSETQ. The trim removed 7 bases at V and 5 bases at J, leaving 8 bases unmatched. CDR3 DNA (partial): TGCGCCAGCTACCAAGGGGGCCGGGAGACC. This translates into CASYQGGRET. The CDR3 reads in full as CASYQGGRETQYF.

This clone occurred many times. The read halts 3 residues ahead of the CDR3 end, with the missing end drawn from the germline J gene. The J gene is TRBJ1-5, the V gene TRBV5-8; D not certain. This CDR3 has 14 residues. Trimming removed 2 bases from V and 7 bases from J, with 13 bases in between. Looked up from germline, CDR1 is SGHTS and CDR2 is YDEGEE. The covered CDR3 bases are TGTGCCAGCAGCTTCCCAGTTCCGAGGCAGCCC. It specifies CASSFPVPRQP. In full, the CDR3 is CASSFPVPRQPQHF. Using reference TRBV5-8 and TRBJ1-5 for the parts outside the CDR3, the full variable domain is EAGVTQSPTHLIKTRGQQATLRCSPISGHTSVYWYQQALGLGLQFLLWYDEGEERNRGNFPPRFSGRQFPNYSSELNVNALELEDSALYLCASSFPVPRQPQHFGDGTRLSIL.

Note on this clone: The read gets to within 3 residues of the CDR3 end, and the germline J gene fills in the rest. The chain recombines TRBV19 with TRBJ1-1; 8 bases fit TRBD1. There are 14 residues in the CDR3. The V and J ends lost 3 bases and 5 bases, in that order; junction bases with no gene match: 5. The germline CDR1 and CDR2 sequences are LNHDA and SQIVND (reference sequence). The DNA read from the CDR3 is TGTGCCAGTAGTATCTCCAGGGGGCAAACTGAA. This sequence encodes CASSISRGQTE. The CDR3, in full, reads CASSISRGQTEAFF.

With respect to this clone: The CDR3 end lies 3 residues beyond the end of the read and is filled in from the germline J gene. The rearrangement uses TRBV19 and TRBJ2-3; TRBD1 is a possible D gene (5 bases). Germline V CDR1 and CDR2: LNHDA, SQIVND (reference sequence). This CDR3 region has 13 residues. Here the CDR3 reads CASSQGNQETQYF. CDR3 bases read: TGTGCCAGTAGCCAGGGTAACCAAGAGACG.

This clone was recorded many times. The read ends 3 residues before the CDR3 terminus; that terminus is restored from the germline J gene. The rearrangement links TRBV29-1 to TRBJ2-7; D is possibly TRBD1 or TRBD2 (5 bases each). CDR3 length: 14 residues. Germline V gives CDR1 SQVTM, CDR2 ANQGSEA. Between the trimmed V and J ends, which lost 0 bases and 4 bases, there was a span of 13 bases. The CDR3 loop is CSVEEAGREYEQYF. The part of the CDR3 DNA that was read is TGCAGCGTTGAAGAGGCAGGGAGAGAGTACGAG.

At least ten counts were recorded for this clone. The CDR3 extends 3 residues past the end of the read, so its final part is completed from the germline J gene. V gene TRBV5-1 combines with J gene TRBJ1-1; D remains unclear. Germline CDR1 SGHRS, CDR2 YFSETQ. The CDR3 is made up of 13 amino acids. V was pared by 0 bases and J by 7 bases, with 10 bases between. The CDR3 DNA, read in part, is TGCGCCAGCAGCTTGGCGGGGTCAGATGAA. It is translated as CASSLAGSDE. In full, the CDR3 is CASSLAGSDEAFF. The full variable domain, completed using reference TRBV5-1 and TRBJ1-1, is KAGVTQTPRYLIKTRGQQVTLSCSPISGHRSVSWYQQTPGQGLQFLFEYFSETQRNKGNFPGRFSGRQFSNSRSEMNVSTLELGDSALYLCASSLAGSDEAFFGQGTRLTVV.

This clone has a count of ten or more. The read terminates 3 residues before the CDR3 end, so the remaining end is supplied by the germline J gene. The rearrangement uses TRBV20-1 and TRBJ2-7; 8 nucleotides match TRBD2. The V gene end was trimmed by 3 bases and the J gene end by 6 bases; junction bases not matched to a gene: 13. Germline V gene lookup returns CDR1 DFQATT and CDR2 SNEGSKA (reference sequence). The CDR3 length is 15 residues. The CDR3 spells CSASGLSGSGSEQYF. CDR3 bases read: TGCAGTGCTAGTGGACTCAGCGGGAGTGGGAGCGAG.

This clone showed up many times. Sequencing ends 3 residues short of the CDR3 end; the germline J gene provides the rest. The chain uses TRBV5-4 and TRBJ1-2; D unresolved. This CDR3 is built from 12 residues. The ends were cut back, 4 bases at V and 4 bases at J, with 8 bases in the middle. Germline CDR1 is SGHNT and CDR2 is YYREEE (reference sequence). The DNA read from the CDR3 is TGTGCCAGCAGCCCGAAGGGCTATGGC. This codes for CASSPKGYG. In full, the CDR3 is CASSPKGYGYTF.

This clone was picked up many times. At one end, the junction sequence differs from germline, possibly due to a read error. The CDR3 goes on 3 residues after the read ends, and that part is filled in from the germline J gene. This chain uses TRBV6-1 with TRBJ2-7; TRBD1 agrees at 9 bases. This CDR3 spans 14 amino acids. The V gene's germline CDR1 is MNHNS and CDR2 SASEGT. CDR3 loop: CASREDRGSYEQYF. Partial CDR3 DNA: TGTGCCAGCAGAGAAGACAGGGGGTCGTACGAG.

This clone appeared many times. Read data end 3 residues before the CDR3 end; the end is taken from the germline J gene. The chain is built from TRBV5-1 and TRBJ2-7, with 11 positions matching TRBD1. The V and J ends lost 7 bases and 3 bases, in that order; junction bases with no gene match: 12. Germline lookup yields CDR1 SGHRS and CDR2 YFSETQ. The length of the CDR3 is 16 residues. The sequenced part of the CDR3 DNA is TGCGCCAGCCGGGACAGGGGGTTGGGGTGGGTCTACGAG. Its translation: CASRDRGLGWVYE. The whole CDR3 sequence reads CASRDRGLGWVYEQYF.

This clone showed up many times. The read gets to within 3 residues of the CDR3 end, and the germline J gene fills in the rest. The chain joins TRBV7-3 to TRBJ2-1; tentatively, D is TRBD2 (6 bases). Germline V gives CDR1 SGHTA, CDR2 FQGTGA. V dropped 5 bases and J dropped 0 bases, with 17 bases sitting between them. The CDR3 has 17 amino acids. CDR3 sequence: CASSPKERASSYNEQFF. CDR3 DNA (partial): TGTGCCAGCAGCCCAAAAGAGCGGGCCAGCTCCTACAATGAG.

Regarding this clone: The read terminates 3 residues before the CDR3 end, so the remaining end is supplied by the germline J gene. V and J are TRBV2 and TRBJ1-2; the match to TRBD1 covers 7 bases. J gave up 4 bases and V 7 bases, and 3 bases lay outside the gene matches. CDR1 and CDR2 (germline): SNHLY, FYNNEI. The CDR3 sequence is 12 residues long. The CDR3 reads CASMRDSYGYTF. The DNA read from the CDR3 is TGTGCCAGCATGAGGGACAGCTATGGC. Full variable domain (outside the CDR3, taken from reference TRBV2 and TRBJ1-2): EPEVTQTPSHQVTQMGQEVILRCVPISNHLYFYWYRQILGQKVEFLVSFYNNEISEKSEIFDDQFSVERPDGSNFTLKIRSTKLEDSAMYFCASMRDSYGYTFGSGTRLTVV.

This clone has a handful of counts. The read ends 3 residues early relative to the CDR3; the germline J gene fills the gap. V gene TRBV18 combines with J gene TRBJ1-2; TRBD1 agrees at 8 bases. This CDR3 region has 15 residues. CDR1 and CDR2 (germline): KGHSH, LQKENI. CDR3 DNA, as far as it was read: TGTGCCAGCTCACCCCGACAGGGGAGTGTCAATGAC. Its protein product is CASSPRQGSVND. The whole CDR3 sequence is CASSPRQGSVNDYTF.

This clone has ten or more counts. The CDR3 end falls 3 residues outside the read, so it is completed with the germline J gene. The J gene is TRBJ2-2, the V gene TRBV7-9; possibly TRBD2 for D (6 bases). Trimming stripped 3 bases from V and 3 bases from J, with 11 bases between. This CDR3 comprises 15 residues. The germline V gene has CDR1 SEHNR and CDR2 FQNEAQ (reference sequence). The CDR3 bases that were read are TGTGCCAGCAGCTTGGGACTCCTCTACACCGGGGAG. Amino acids: CASSLGLLYTGE. The CDR3 reads in full as CASSLGLLYTGELFF.

This clone has a count of ten or more. Read coverage stops 3 residues before the CDR3 terminus; the germline J gene supplies the remainder. This rearrangement joins TRBV12-3 or TRBV12-4 to TRBJ2-5; the D is unclear. The CDR3 covers 15 residues. Trimming took off 5 bases at V and 1 base at J, with 14 bases between the two ends. Partial CDR3 DNA: TGTGCCAGCAGTCCTTGGGCCAGTCGCCAAGAGACC. This encodes CASSPWASRQET. The whole CDR3 protein is CASSPWASRQETQYF.

This clone has at least ten counts. Read sequence stops 3 residues before the CDR3 end, and the germline J gene provides the missing end. The chain couples TRBV11-2 to TRBJ2-7; TRBD1 aligns across 7 bases. Per the germline V gene, CDR1 is SGHAT and CDR2 is FQNNGV. The CDR3 length is 15 residues. After removal of 3 bases from V and 3 bases from J, the junction contained 8 bases not matched to a gene. Incomplete CDR3 DNA: TGTGCCAGCAGCTTGGTCCGGGACAGAAACTACGAG. It specifies CASSLVRDRNYE. The entire CDR3 reads CASSLVRDRNYEQYF.

This clone was picked up many times. CDR3 DNA, as far as it was read: TGCGCCAGCAGCCAAGATCTTCTAATCGCCCAAGAGACC. Protein: CASSQDLLIAQET. The whole CDR3 sequence is CASSQDLLIAQETQYF. The chain recombines TRBV4-1 with TRBJ2-5; D unclear. The read halts 3 residues ahead of the CDR3 end, with the missing end drawn from the germline J gene. Germline CDR1 and CDR2: MGHRA and YSYEKL. The CDR3 contains 16 residues. V was pared by 0 bases and J by 1 base, with 12 bases between.

The table lists this clone with many counts. The CDR3 end lies 3 residues beyond the end of the read and is filled in from the germline J gene. The rearrangement joins TRBV2 to TRBJ2-3, with 11 nucleotides matching TRBD2. Germline loops: CDR1 SNHLY, CDR2 FYNNEI. J lost 5 bases, V lost 6 bases, and 10 bases had no gene match. The CDR3 runs to 16 residues. The CDR3 spells CASSLSGRAPGDTQYF. The CDR3 bases that were read are TGTGCCAGCAGCCTTAGCGGGAGGGCTCCGGGAGATACG.

This clone was detected ten times or more. The sequenced part of the CDR3 DNA is TGCGCCAGCAGCCCCGGACAGGGCTTTTCCTACAATGAG. This codes for CASSPGQGFSYNE. The full CDR3 protein is CASSPGQGFSYNEQFF. The V call is TRBV5-1, the J call TRBJ2-1; 8 positions agree with TRBD1. The read gets to within 3 residues of the CDR3 end, and the germline J gene fills in the rest. There are 16 residues in the CDR3. The germline V gene has CDR1 SGHRS and CDR2 YFSETQ. The V and J ends lost 4 bases and 1 base, in that order; junction bases with no gene match: 7.

This clone was seen repeatedly, ten times or more. The read comes to an end 3 residues before the CDR3 does, leaving the germline J gene to fill in the end. The chain has TRBV12-3 or TRBV12-4 and TRBJ2-3; TRBD2 might be the D (7 bases). The V and J ends lost 3 bases and 5 bases respectively, with 12 bases between them. CDR3 length: 14 residues. CDR3 DNA, as far as it was read: TGTGCCAGCAGTTTTGGGGGGGCCGGAGATACG. Translation: CASSFGGAGDT. The full CDR3 protein is CASSFGGAGDTQYF.